This record covers a single T cell receptor (beta chain). The antigen is not known. Germline values: CDR1 MNHNS, CDR2 SASEGT. V lost 6 bases, J lost 7 bases, and 4 bases stayed unmatched. The CDR3 contains 14 residues. This record comes from a study of metastatic and nonmetastatic thyroid tumors. Study information: Comparison of repertoires was carried out across blood and tumor or nodule tissue from malignant and benign thyroid patients.

No treatment of any kind had been given to any patient before thyroid surgery. General study points: Across blood and tumor, TCR beta diversity in malignant thyroid tumors was reportedly significantly higher than in benign nodules.

Original handling: The study's classifier, a distant-metastasis tool for papillary thyroid cancer, was built using CDR3 differences across clinicopathological groups. TCRdb reanalyzed the PCR reads with MiXCR. These V and J calls are TCRdb output, not the study's own analysis. This sample yields 30,000 to 40,000 clones, of which 13% are seen a single time; around 9.5% belongs to the top ten. The specimen sequenced was blood. The chain combines TRBV6-1 with TRBJ1-6; TRBD1 agrees at 9 bases. This receptor was identified in a female donor with papillary thyroid cancer or a benign thyroid nodule (not recorded which). Some clones in this sample may be carry-over from other donors' samples. This CDR3 reads CASRDDRGNSPLHF. The CDR3 DNA reads TGTGCCAGCAGGGACGACAGGGGGAATTCACCCCTCCACTTT.